These 30 T cell receptor beta chains were sequenced from one sample in a study of blood T cell repertoires in COVID-19. The assay was immunoSEQ multiplex PCR, and TCRdb's table has in-frame clones only and misses some. The sample yields hundreds of thousands of clones, around 90% seen once. Sequencing used peripheral blood. The source of these receptors is a woman aged 50 to 60 who had recovered from COVID-19.

The gene calls are TRBV7-2 and TRBJ2-7, with 10 bases identical to TRBD2. The CDR3 has 15 amino acids. Trimming took 6 bases from V and 6 from J; bases not matched to a gene: 11. Germline values: CDR1 SGHTA, CDR2 FQGNSA. This CDR3 is CASSGDGAGGREQYF. CDR3 bases: TGTGCCAGCAGTGGGGACGGAGCGGGAGGGCGCGAGCAGTACTTC.

Ten or more counts support this clone. The gene calls are TRBV5-1 and TRBJ1-2; tentatively, D is TRBD1 (6 bases). Between the trimmed V and J ends, which lost 0 bases and 2 bases, there was a span of 8 bases. Per germline, CDR1 SGHRS and CDR2 YFSETQ. This CDR3 has 14 amino acids. CDR3 DNA sequence: TGCGCCAGCAGCTTGGGTGGACAGAACTATGGCTACACCTTC. Translating it yields CASSLGGQNYGYTF.

This clone came up a few times. This chain connects TRBV5-1 to TRBJ2-2; D might be TRBD2 (5 bases). Trimming took 0 bases from V and 6 from J, leaving 12 bases between them. In germline, CDR1 is SGHRS, CDR2 YFSETQ. The CDR3 is 15 residues long. The CDR3 reads CASSLDSSSPGELFF. CDR3 in DNA: TGCGCCAGCAGCTTGGACTCTAGCTCCCCCGGGGAGCTGTTTTTT.

Concerning this clone itself: An end of the junction does not agree with germline; a read error may underlie this. The V and J genes are TRBV12-3 or TRBV12-4 and TRBJ2-1; perhaps TRBD2 as D (7 bases). The CDR3 loop spans 12 amino acids. CDR3 sequence (DNA): TGTGCCAGCAGTTTAGCGAGGGGGGGGGAGATCTTC. Translated: CASSLARGGEIF.

This rearrangement joins TRBV5-1 to TRBJ2-5; D is perhaps TRBD2 (7 bases). Germline CDR1 and CDR2: SGHRS and YFSETQ. This CDR3 region has 14 residues. V was cut by 7 bases and J by 2 bases, with 15 bases left in between. This CDR3 is CASFGGGVQETQYF. The DNA for the CDR3 is TGCGCCAGCTTTGGAGGGGGGGTTCAAGAGACCCAGTACTTC.

The chain has TRBV6-1 and TRBJ2-1, with 8 positions matching TRBD2. Germline V gene lookup returns CDR1 MNHNS and CDR2 SASEGT. V trimming: 4 bases; J trimming: 6 bases; junction bases outside the gene matches: 20. The CDR3 loop spans 19 amino acids. CDR3 region: CASSVLSGFLSRGGNEQFF. DNA for the CDR3: TGTGCCAGCAGTGTTCTTAGCGGGTTCCTCAGTCGGGGGGGCAATGAGCAGTTCTTC.

The rearrangement links TRBV11-2 to TRBJ2-5; tentative D call: TRBD2 (6 bases). CDR1 and CDR2 from the germline V gene are SGHAT and FQNNGV. The V end lost 5 bases, the J end lost 5 bases, and 15 bases lay between the germline ends. The CDR3 consists of 14 residues. CDR3 DNA: TGTGCCAGCAGCCGGACGCTAGCGAGGGAGACCCAGTACTTC. Its translation is CASSRTLARETQYF.

This chain connects TRBV7-9 to TRBJ2-2; TRBD1 agrees at 8 bases. The CDR3 totals 15 residues. The junction had 8 bases not matched to a gene; V was cut back by 1 base and J by 10 bases. CDR1 is SEHNR and CDR2 is FQNEAQ in the germline V gene (reference sequence). The DNA for the CDR3 is TGTGCCAGCAGCTTAGGGGCCAGGGGGCTCAAGGAGCTGTTTTTT. This translates into CASSLGARGLKELFF.

This chain connects TRBV5-6 to TRBJ1-1, with 8 bases lining up with TRBD1. The CDR3 runs 14 residues. The junction had 9 bases not matched to a gene; V was cut back by 5 bases and J by 6 bases. Germline CDR1 reads SGHDT; CDR2 reads YYEEEE. This CDR3 is CASSLRTGSSEAFF. The CDR3 bases are TGTGCCAGCAGTTTACGGACAGGGTCCTCTGAAGCTTTCTTT.

The V and J genes are TRBV9 and TRBJ2-1; 8 nucleotides match TRBD1. Trimming cost V 3 bases and J 6 bases; bases outside gene matches: 11. This CDR3 contains 16 residues. Germline V lookup: CDR1 SGDLS, CDR2 YYNGEE. Here the CDR3 reads CASSGPGGQTPNEQFF. The CDR3 DNA follows: TGTGCCAGCAGCGGGCCAGGGGGCCAAACACCCAATGAGCAGTTCTTC.

The chain employs TRBV10-3 and TRBJ1-2, with 10 bases matching TRBD1. Germline values: CDR1 ENHRY, CDR2 SYGVKD. V trimming: 6 bases; J trimming: 8 bases; junction bases outside the gene matches: 12. The CDR3 has 15 amino acids. For the CDR3, the DNA is TGTGCCATCAGGACCGGGGACAGGGGTGAGCCGGGCTACACCTTC. It codes for CAIRTGDRGEPGYTF.

The rearrangement uses TRBV24-1 and TRBJ2-1, with TRBD2 identical over 10 bases. The length of the CDR3 is 18 residues. Trimming took 3 bases from V and 7 from J; bases not matched to a gene: 14. Germline values: CDR1 KGHDR, CDR2 SFDVKD. The CDR3, as DNA: TGTGCCACCAGTGATGCGGCTAGCGGGGGTTCCGGTTATAATGAGCAGTTCTTC. Its protein is CATSDAASGGSGYNEQFF.

V is TRBV19 and J is TRBJ2-3; weak D call: TRBD2 (5 bases). V was cut by 4 bases and J by 5 bases, with 10 bases left in between. Germline V gene sequence: CDR1 LNHDA, CDR2 SQIVND (reference sequence). This CDR3 is 13 amino acids long. The CDR3 DNA follows: TGTGCCAGTAGTACGATTGGAGGAGATACGCAGTATTTT. Translating it yields CASSTIGGDTQYF. The full variable domain, in which reference TRBV19 and TRBJ2-3 provide the parts outside the CDR3, is DGGITQSPKYLFRKEGQNVTLSCEQNLNHDAMYWYRQDPGQGLRLIYYSQIVNDFQKGDIAEGYSVSREKKESFPLTVTSAQKNPTAFYLCASSTIGGDTQYFGPGTRLTVL.

This clone was counted a few times. The chain combines TRBV5-1 with TRBJ2-2; maybe TRBD1 (6 bases). There are 15 residues in the CDR3. Germline lookup yields CDR1 SGHRS and CDR2 YFSETQ. The V gene lost 3 bases and the J gene lost 0 bases, with 9 bases spanning the gap. This CDR3 is CASSSRGPNTGELFF. DNA for the CDR3: TGCGCCAGCAGCTCCAGGGGCCCGAACACCGGGGAGCTGTTTTTT.

This clone was seen more than once but under ten times. The chain has TRBV6-6 and TRBJ1-1; possible D gene TRBD1, 6 bases. The CDR3 is 13 amino acids. Trimming pared 5 bases from V and 1 base from J, leaving 8 bases between. Germline CDR1 is MNHNY and CDR2 is SVGAGI (reference sequence). This CDR3 reads CASSLTGNTEAFF. The DNA of the CDR3 is TGTGCCAGCAGTCTGACAGGGAACACTGAAGCTTTCTTT.

The chain employs TRBV19 and TRBJ2-6; TRBD1 is a possible D gene (7 bases). The V gene lost 6 bases and the J gene lost 0 bases, with 21 bases spanning the gap. The CDR3 length is 19 residues. Germline V CDR1 and CDR2: LNHDA, SQIVND (reference sequence). CDR3 sequence (DNA): TGTGCCAGTAGCGCCCTAGGGGGCGCGGGGCTCTCTGGGGCCAACGTCCTGACTTTC. Translating gives CASSALGGAGLSGANVLTF.

In its sample, this clone was seen once. V usage is TRBV6-5 and J usage is TRBJ1-6, with TRBD1 matching 11 bases. The V segment lost 6 bases and the J segment 10 bases; nucleotides outside the gene matches: 2. Germline V CDR1 and CDR2: MNHEY, SVGAGI. This CDR3 contains 13 residues. The CDR3 DNA follows: TGTGCCAGCAGACGGACAGGGGGCTCACCCCTCCACTTT. It is translated as CASRRTGGSPLHF.

The CDR3 bases are TGTGCCAGCAGCAAAGCGCCTGGGGGCGTAAACACTGAAGCTTTCTTT. Protein: CASSKAPGGVNTEAFF. The rearrangement joins TRBV21-1 to TRBJ1-1; TRBD1 is taken as the D call from the table, unchecked against the DNA. TRBV21-1 is marked as a pseudogene. This CDR3 has 16 amino acids.

The chain joins TRBV30 to TRBJ2-7; 11 positions agree with TRBD1. This CDR3 comprises 13 residues. The germline V gene has CDR1 GTSNPN and CDR2 SVGIG (reference sequence). V shed 8 bases and J 2 bases; nucleotides not matched to a gene: 5. The CDR3 spells CAGDRGYTYEQYF. The CDR3 DNA is TGTGCCGGGGACAGGGGGTATACCTACGAGCAGTACTTC.

Of note for this clone: The junction shows a germline mismatch at one end, possibly a read error. The rearrangement links TRBV7-7 to TRBJ2-5, with D maybe TRBD1 (5 bases). The CDR3 has 15 amino acids. Germline V gene lookup returns CDR1 SSHAT and CDR2 FNYEAQ (reference sequence). Here the CDR3 DNA reads TGTGCTAGCAGCTCAGGGCTAGGCCTCCAAGAGACCCAGTACTTC. Protein product: CASSSGLGLQETQYF.

The chain carries TRBV30 and TRBJ2-7; 8 nucleotides match TRBD1. CDR3 size: 15 residues. J was trimmed by 5 bases and V by 2 bases; bases with no gene match: 11. Germline CDR1 and CDR2: GTSNPN and SVGIG (reference sequence). The CDR3 protein is CAWSLMDRDPNEQYF. The DNA of the CDR3 is TGTGCCTGGAGTCTAATGGACAGGGACCCCAACGAGCAGTACTTC.

The V and J genes are TRBV27 and TRBJ1-5; possibly TRBD1 for D (5 bases). Germline loops: CDR1 MNHEY, CDR2 SMNVEV (reference sequence). This CDR3 spans 17 amino acids. Trimming shortened V by 11 bases and J by 6 bases, and 29 bases separated the two germline ends. The CDR3 coding sequence is TGTGCCCCTAAGAAGGGGCAGGAGAAAGTGGTAAGTCAGCCCCAGCATTTT. Translating it yields CAPKKGQEKVVSQPQHF.

The chain recombines TRBV28 with TRBJ1-4; D is possibly TRBD1 (6 bases). The CDR3 covers 15 residues. Per the germline V gene, CDR1 is MDHEN and CDR2 is SYDVKM. Deletions cut 3 bases from V and 3 bases from J, with 11 bases between. CDR3 loop: CASSFYRVSNEKLFF. The CDR3 coding sequence is TGTGCCAGCAGTTTTTACAGGGTATCTAATGAAAAACTGTTTTTT.

This chain links TRBV18 with TRBJ1-5; D possibly corresponds to TRBD1 (5 bases). The CDR3 has 17 residues. Trimming left V 6 bases short and J 2 bases short, with 20 bases between. CDR1 and CDR2 from the germline V gene are KGHSH and LQKENI. DNA of the CDR3: TGTGCCAGCTCCCCAGACCCCCGGGGGGTCGGCAATCAGCCCCAGCATTTT. This codes for CASSPDPRGVGNQPQHF.

The chain combines TRBV29-1 with TRBJ1-1, with 9 nucleotides matching TRBD1. The CDR3 spans 14 residues. The V gene's germline CDR1 is SQVTM and CDR2 ANQGSEA. V gave up 7 bases and J gave up 4 bases; unmatched junction bases: 10. The CDR3 protein is CSGTGVVGVTEAFF. The CDR3 region has the DNA TGCAGCGGGACAGGGGTGGTGGGAGTCACTGAAGCTTTCTTT.

The J gene is TRBJ2-1, the V gene TRBV28, with a tentative D call TRBD1 (5 bases). The ends were cut back, 2 bases at V and 2 bases at J, with 7 bases in the middle. The CDR3 consists of 14 residues. The germline gives CDR1 MDHEN, CDR2 SYDVKM. The CDR3 loop reads CASSLRGTYNEQFF. The DNA of the CDR3 is TGTGCCAGCAGTTTAAGGGGTACCTACAATGAGCAGTTCTTC.

Turning to this clone: The germline gene is not matched at one end of the junction; a read error may be the cause. This chain uses TRBV4-1 with TRBJ1-3; no firm D call. Germline V CDR1 and CDR2: MGHRA, YSYEKL. The CDR3 covers 14 residues. CDR3 nucleotide sequence: TGCGCCAGCAGCCCCTCGGTACTCGCAGACACCACATATTTT. This encodes CASSPSVLADTTYF.

The chain is built from TRBV12-3 or TRBV12-4 and TRBJ2-3; D unresolved. The CDR3 extends over 12 amino acids. Between the trimmed V and J ends, which lost 6 bases and 5 bases, there was a span of 9 bases. The CDR3 nucleotides read TGTGCCAGCAGCTACTCGGTAGATACGCAGTATTTT. It codes for CASSYSVDTQYF.

The rearrangement joins TRBV4-1 to TRBJ2-5; TRBD1 is a possible D gene (6 bases). The CDR3 runs to 15 residues. The ends were cut back, 5 bases at V and 1 base at J, with 14 bases in the middle. Germline V gene lookup returns CDR1 MGHRA and CDR2 YSYEKL. In DNA form, the CDR3 reads TGCGCCAGCAGCAAACTGGACAGAACCCAAGAGACCCAGTACTTC. Amino acid sequence: CASSKLDRTQETQYF.

This clone has just a few counts. V usage is TRBV27 and J usage is TRBJ1-2, with a possible D match to TRBD1 (6 bases). There are 14 residues in the CDR3. Germline CDR1 is MNHEY and CDR2 is SMNVEV (reference sequence). Trimming removed 3 bases at V and 6 bases at J, with 14 bases between. The CDR3 here is CASSFQGLVDGYTF. The CDR3 region has the DNA TGTGCCAGCAGTTTCCAGGGGTTGGTGGATGGCTACACCTTC.